The present T cell receptor beta chain was sequenced within a study of patients and donors after allogeneic stem cell transplantation (TCRdb year 2020). The library was prepared using RT-PCR. The instrument was a NextSeq 550. TCRdb reprocessed the public reads (quality trimming at Q25 with fastp, clone calling with MiXCR) and kept in-frame beta chains. When rows share a CDR3 protein, they turn into one entry using the most common DNA and genes. The sample data list 200,000 to 250,000 distinct CDR3 sequences, and roughly an eighth of these were observed just once. The top ten clonotypes cover 9.5% to 13% of the sample. This clonotype was found a few times. Its antigen is not yet known. One base away there is no much larger clone; base qualities are not given. The CDR3 covers 15 residues, taking in both the cysteine and the phenylalanine. Only CDR3 DNA is held: 45 bases, read in frame from base 1. V is pared back by 5 bases and J by 2 bases, with 16 bases lying between the germline termini.

The sample taken for sequencing was blood, either unsorted or a sorted T cell fraction (not recorded which). This receptor chain uses TRBV12-3 or TRBV12-4 and TRBJ2-7; confidence is insufficient to name the D gene. The source is a human donor who was either an allogeneic HSCT recipient or a stem cell or donor lymphocyte infusion donor (not recorded which). It is not recorded whose cells these are; they may come from a transplant donor. The CDR3 here reads CASSLFRTGPYEQYF. Read as DNA, the sequence is TGTGCCAGCAGTCTTTTTCGGACCGGACCCTACGAGCAGTACTTC.